A single sample is the source of the 6 T cell receptor beta chains below, sequenced in a study of blood T cell repertoires in COVID-19. The assay was immunoSEQ multiplex PCR, and TCRdb's table has in-frame clones only and misses some. The data contain 70,000 or so clones, roughly 72% of them singletons. The sequenced material came from peripheral blood. Every receptor here comes from a man aged 60 to 69 with COVID-19, enrolled during active disease.

CDR3 amino acids: CASSLDYGYETQYF. CDR3 sequence (DNA): TGCGCCAGCAGCTTAGACTATGGGTACGAGACCCAGTACTTC. This sequence joins TRBV5-1 and TRBJ2-5, with a possible D match to TRBD2 (5 bases). V was trimmed by 2 bases and J by 5 bases, leaving 13 bases between them. Germline CDR1 and CDR2: SGHRS and YFSETQ. The CDR3 is 14 residues long.

The CDR3 nucleotides read TGTGCCAGCAGATCTAGCGGGGGGGCGGATACGCAGTATTTT. Translated: CASRSSGGADTQYF. This rearrangement joins TRBV28 to TRBJ2-3, with 12 bases matching TRBD2. The CDR3 consists of 14 residues. J gave up 6 bases and V 6 bases, and 4 bases lay outside the gene matches. Germline V gene data show CDR1 as MDHEN and CDR2 as SYDVKM.

The chain has TRBV9 and TRBJ1-1, with 8 bases fitting TRBD1. Germline trimming cut 4 bases from V and 5 bases from J; bases unmatched to any gene: 7. Germline V gives CDR1 SGDLS, CDR2 YYNGEE. This CDR3 is built from 14 residues. CDR3 loop: CASSSRDRFTEAFF. The CDR3 nucleotides are TGTGCCAGCAGCTCCCGGGACAGGTTTACTGAAGCTTTCTTT.

This chain joins TRBV19 and TRBJ2-1; 13 bases are a match to TRBD2. The CDR3 runs to 15 residues. The J segment lost 6 bases and the V segment lost 6 bases, leaving 5 bases of the junction unmatched. CDR1 and CDR2 (germline): LNHDA, SQIVND (reference sequence). In DNA, the CDR3 is TGTGCCAGTAGCCAAGGACTAGCGGGGGTCAATGAGCAGTTCTTC. Translating gives CASSQGLAGVNEQFF.

CDR3 residues: CASRPTLGVNTGELFF. The CDR3 nucleotides are TGCGCCAGCAGACCGACCTTGGGCGTGAACACCGGGGAGCTGTTTTTT. The rearrangement links TRBV5-1 to TRBJ2-2; D is unresolved. Germline CDR1 SGHRS, CDR2 YFSETQ. The CDR3 has 16 amino acids. V lost 5 bases and J lost 1, with 15 bases in between.

The V gene is TRBV11-2, the J gene TRBJ2-7; D uncertain. Germline CDR1 is SGHAT and CDR2 is FQNNGV. Trimming pared 0 bases from V and 6 bases from J, leaving 6 bases between. CDR3 length: 12 amino acids. CDR3 amino acids: CASSLEFGEQYF. CDR3 bases: TGTGCCAGCAGCTTAGAATTCGGCGAGCAGTACTTC.